The 11 T cell receptor beta chains below were found in one sample sequenced in a study of T cell responses to AZD1222 COVID-19 vaccine. Clones were read by immunoSEQ multiplex PCR, and TCRdb kept only the in-frame ones, dropping some. The table lists approximately 170,000 clones, 88% of them singletons. Sequenced here: peripheral blood, sampled 28 days after the second AZD1222 dose. These receptors all stem from an adult who received the AZD1222 COVID-19 vaccine.

The rearrangement joins TRBV6-5 to TRBJ1-1; tentative D call: TRBD1 (6 bases). The CDR3 sequence is 14 residues long. CDR1 is MNHEY, CDR2 SVGAGI, per germline. Trimming shortened V by 9 bases and J by 5 bases, and 19 bases separated the two germline ends. The CDR3 region is CASSPWGAGTEAFF. CDR3 coding DNA: TGTGCCAGTTCCCCCTGGGGGGCGGGGACTGAAGCTTTCTTT.

This clone was found once. The chain recombines TRBV30 with TRBJ1-1; no definite D call. The CDR3 totals 11 residues. The germline CDR1 and CDR2 sequences are GTSNPN and SVGIG (reference sequence). Trimming removed 8 bases from V and 8 bases from J, with 15 bases in between. The CDR3 DNA reads TGTGCCCGGGAGGGAACTGTGGAAGCTTTCTTT. The encoded protein is CAREGTVEAFF.

V and J are TRBV5-6 and TRBJ1-4; D unclear. The germline V gene encodes CDR1 SGHDT and CDR2 YYEEEE. CDR3 length: 13 residues. The germline V and J ends were trimmed by 4 bases and 4 bases, with 8 bases remaining between them. The CDR3, as DNA: TGTGCCAGCAGCCGGCAGGTTAATGAAAAACTGTTTTTT. This translates into CASSRQVNEKLFF. The complete variable domain, with remaining parts taken from reference TRBV5-6 and TRBJ1-4, reads DAGVTQSPTHLIKTRGQQVTLRCSPKSGHDTVSWYQQALGQGPQFIFQYYEEEERQRGNFPDRFSGHQFPNYSSELNVNALLLGDSALYLCASSRQVNEKLFFGSGTQLSVL.

The gene calls are TRBV5-5 and TRBJ2-7; 12 nucleotides agree with TRBD1. This CDR3 has 15 amino acids. V trimming: 4 bases; J trimming: 7 bases; junction bases outside the gene matches: 9. Germline V CDR1 and CDR2: SGHKS, YYEKEE (reference sequence). The CDR3 loop is CASSAPGQGAREQYF. The CDR3 DNA sequence: TGTGCCAGCAGCGCACCGGGACAGGGGGCGCGGGAGCAGTACTTC.

This sequence joins TRBV3-1 (or the pseudogene TRBV3-2) and TRBJ2-7; D uncertain. Trimming cost V 3 bases and J 2 bases, with 8 bases left between them. This CDR3 region has 13 residues. Germline lookup yields CDR1 LGHDT and CDR2 YNNKEL (reference sequence). CDR3 in DNA: TGTGCCAGCAGCCAGCCCGGACCCTACGAGCAGTACTTC. Protein product: CASSQPGPYEQYF.

This chain links TRBV6-5 with TRBJ1-5, with 7 bases aligning to TRBD1. The J segment lost 6 bases and the V segment lost 6 bases, leaving 5 bases of the junction unmatched. The length of the CDR3 is 13 residues. The germline gives CDR1 MNHEY, CDR2 SVGAGI. The CDR3 region is CASRQTGAQPQHF. The CDR3 DNA is TGTGCCAGCAGGCAAACAGGGGCTCAGCCCCAGCATTTT.

The V gene is TRBV11-1, the J gene TRBJ1-6; D unresolved. Trimming took off 4 bases at V and 8 bases at J, with 12 bases between the two ends. The CDR3 runs to 14 residues. Looked up from germline, CDR1 is SGHAT and CDR2 is FQDESV (reference sequence). In DNA form, the CDR3 reads TGTGCCAGCAGCTCTCTCGGCCCTTATTCACCCCTCCACTTT. Protein sequence: CASSSLGPYSPLHF.

This chain joins TRBV29-1 and TRBJ2-1; D perhaps matches TRBD1 (6 bases). Trimming removed 8 bases from V and 8 bases from J, with 10 bases in between. This CDR3 has 10 amino acids. CDR1 SQVTM and CDR2 ANQGSEA come from the germline V gene. CDR3 sequence: CSFGQYEQFF. The CDR3 DNA follows: TGCAGCTTCGGACAGTATGAGCAGTTCTTC.

The chain recombines TRBV3-1 (or the pseudogene TRBV3-2) with TRBJ1-3; no firm D call. The CDR3 contains 14 residues. Trimming removed 2 bases from V and 3 bases from J, with 8 bases in between. The germline CDR1 and CDR2 sequences are LGHDT and YNNKEL (reference sequence). Written as DNA, the CDR3 is TGTGCCAGCAGCCAATGGGTTGGTGGAAACACCATATATTTT. Its translation: CASSQWVGGNTIYF.

The CDR3 spells CASTPGGVAGEQYF. The CDR3 bases are TGTGCCAGCACCCCCGGCGGGGTCGCGGGCGAGCAGTACTTC. The chain links TRBV2 to TRBJ2-7, with a possible D match to TRBD2 (6 bases). Per the germline V gene, CDR1 is SNHLY and CDR2 is FYNNEI. The CDR3 has 14 amino acids. Trimming removed 7 bases from V and 6 bases from J, with 19 bases in between.

The chain links TRBV28 to TRBJ1-5; tentatively, D is TRBD1 (6 bases). Germline values: CDR1 MDHEN, CDR2 SYDVKM. V lost 5 bases, J lost 7 bases, and 9 bases lay in between. CDR3 length: 12 amino acids. CDR3 bases: TGTGCCAGCAGTGCACAGGGCCAGCCCCAGCATTTT. It specifies CASSAQGQPQHF.